This paragraph covers one TCR beta chain sequence. This specimen comes from a study of cytomegalovirus exposure and HLA in healthy donors. Study at large: There were 70 million to 95 million unique TCRs (from HLA-typed donors) in an early data release.

PCR employed 60 Vbeta and 13 Jbeta primers. Measured with immunoSEQ multiplex PCR; TCRdb has only the in-frame clones, and not every one. Of about 200,000 clones listed, 82% are singletons. This CDR3 is built from 13 residues. From germline, CDR1 is SGHTS and CDR2 YDEGEE. V was cut by 5 bases and J by 1 base, with 9 bases left in between. The sample comprised PBMCs. This rearrangement joins TRBV5-8 to TRBJ1-1; possibly TRBD1 for D (5 bases). This clonotype originated in a woman under 30 in good health and CMV-seronegative. DNA for the CDR3: TGTGCCAGCAGGAAAAGGGGGAACACTGAAGCTTTCTTT. It encodes CASRKRGNTEAFF.